This TCR beta chain came from a study of blood T cell repertoires in COVID-19. Study context: The samples span acute and convalescent COVID-19 from the United States, Italy and Spain. Sources were T cells, B-cell-depleted T cells, or PBMCs; the material itself was cDNA or gDNA.

The authors' processing: Reference gene primer amplification yielded estimated nucleated cell counts. The protocol was immunoSEQ multiplex PCR, while the TCRdb copy is restricted to in-frame clones and leaves out a portion. Clonal size and the V and J genes are those of that table, whereas D and trimming came from the DNA. Of roughly 250,000 clones in the sample, roughly nine tenths were seen once. With V trimmed by 1 base and J by 3 bases, 0 bases remained unmatched. The CDR3 extends over 14 amino acids. Germline CDR1 is LNHDA and CDR2 is SQIVND (reference sequence). This chain links TRBV19 with TRBJ2-3, with 8 bases that match TRBD2. Sequencing input: peripheral blood. This receptor was taken from a man between 60 and 70 years old who had recovered from COVID-19. The CDR3 coding sequence is TGTGCCAGTAGTATAGCGGGAGGGACAGATACGCAGTATTTT. It codes for CASSIAGGTDTQYF.